The next 8 T cell receptor beta chains were all read from a single sample in a study of T cell responses to AZD1222 COVID-19 vaccine. Profiled with immunoSEQ multiplex PCR; TCRdb holds only in-frame clones, not every one. This table holds 150,000 to 200,000 clones, roughly 90% found once. Sequenced here: peripheral blood, sampled on day 0 of AZD1222 vaccination. These receptors all come from an adult in good health.

The chain couples TRBV19 to TRBJ2-4; D is ambiguous. The CDR3 length is 17 residues. Germline V gene lookup returns CDR1 LNHDA and CDR2 SQIVND (reference sequence). The V and J ends lost 4 bases and 0 bases respectively, with 16 bases between them. The CDR3 DNA is TGTGCCAGTAGTAGGGAAGCCAGGACGGTAGCCAAAAACATTCAGTACTTC. As protein: CASSREARTVAKNIQYF. Full variable domain (remainder filled in from reference TRBV19 and TRBJ2-4): DGGITQSPKYLFRKEGQNVTLSCEQNLNHDAMYWYRQDPGQGLRLIYYSQIVNDFQKGDIAEGYSVSREKKESFPLTVTSAQKNPTAFYLCASSREARTVAKNIQYFGAGTRLSVL.

The chain employs TRBV5-1 and TRBJ2-7, with 15 bases matching TRBD2. V lost 4 bases, J lost 2 bases, and 4 bases stayed unmatched. The CDR3 loop spans 16 amino acids. CDR1 is SGHRS and CDR2 is YFSETQ in the germline V gene. The CDR3 loop is CASSAGLAGGAYEQYF. The CDR3 DNA sequence: TGCGCCAGCAGCGCGGGACTAGCGGGAGGCGCCTACGAGCAGTACTTC.

V usage is TRBV4-2 and J usage is TRBJ2-1; D may be TRBD1 or TRBD2 (5 bases each). Trimming cost V 0 bases and J 6 bases, with 15 bases left between them. The CDR3 contains 16 residues. Germline CDR1 is LGHNA and CDR2 is YNFKEQ. For the CDR3, the DNA is TGTGCCAGCAGCCAAGAGCCTAGCCTGCAGGGCAATGAGCAGTTCTTC. Protein product: CASSQEPSLQGNEQFF.

The CDR3 sequence is CASRRLGDEQFF. CDR3 nucleotide sequence: TGTGCCAGCAGAAGACTAGGGGATGAGCAGTTCTTC. This chain uses TRBV28 with TRBJ2-1, with TRBD2 as a possible D gene (6 bases). CDR1 is MDHEN and CDR2 is SYDVKM in the germline V gene. Trimming removed 6 bases from V and 8 bases from J, with 11 bases in between. The CDR3 is 12 residues long.

The chain employs TRBV12-3 or TRBV12-4 and TRBJ1-2, with D hard to call. The length of the CDR3 is 13 residues. Trimming removed 3 bases from V and 3 bases from J, with 8 bases in between. The CDR3 DNA reads as TGTGCCAGCAGTTTGGAGCGGTACTATGGCTACACCTTC. Translation gives CASSLERYYGYTF.

The rearrangement uses TRBV15 and TRBJ1-1; TRBD1 is a possible D gene (5 bases). Germline V lookup: CDR1 LNHNV, CDR2 YYDKDF (reference sequence). CDR3 length equals 11 residues. Trimming pared 4 bases from V and 5 bases from J, leaving 5 bases between. The chain's CDR3 is CATSKGTEAFF. As DNA, the CDR3 is TGTGCCACCAGCAAGGGGACTGAAGCTTTCTTT.

This clone came up a few times. This chain links TRBV30 with TRBJ1-1, with 8 bases fitting TRBD1. CDR1 GTSNPN and CDR2 SVGIG come from the germline V gene (reference sequence). The trim removed 8 bases at V and 5 bases at J, leaving 4 bases unmatched. The length of the CDR3 is 11 residues. The CDR3 sequence is CAGDRGTEAFF. The CDR3 DNA reads TGTGCCGGTGACAGGGGTACTGAAGCTTTCTTT.

This clone was detected only a few times. This sequence joins TRBV5-1 and TRBJ2-2; 7 bases match TRBD2. CDR3 length: 14 amino acids. Trimming cost V 7 bases and J 7 bases; bases outside gene matches: 10. In germline, CDR1 is SGHRS, CDR2 YFSETQ. CDR3 nucleotides: TGCGCCAGCCGGGTGCGGGAGCGGGTCGGGGAGCTGTTTTTT. Translating it yields CASRVRERVGELFF.